A single sample is the source of the 7 T cell receptor beta chains below, sequenced in a study of Ad26.COV2.S vaccination and SARS-CoV-2 variants. Some clones are missing from TCRdb's copy, which holds only in-frame ones; the method was immunoSEQ multiplex PCR. Among about 410,000 clones listed, 92% were seen once. Documented treatment: some 20 received Ad26.COV2.S at low or high dose, single or two shots; roughly five received placebo; per-sample allocation not given. It was on day 63 after the first vaccine or placebo injection that samples were taken. The sequenced sample was peripheral blood, obtained in a trial of Ad26.COV2.S vaccine versus placebo. Receptor source: a person between 18 and 59 years old who received the Ad26.COV2.S COVID-19 vaccine or a placebo.

The chain employs TRBV27 and TRBJ2-5; D possibly corresponds to TRBD1 (5 bases). CDR1 MNHEY and CDR2 SMNVEV come from the germline V gene (reference sequence). The CDR3 runs to 15 residues. V was pared by 3 bases and J by 1 base, with 12 bases between. The CDR3 nucleotides are TGTGCCAGCAGTTTCTCCCCAGGGCCCCAAGAGACCCAGTACTTC. Translating gives CASSFSPGPQETQYF.

The chain is built from TRBV15 and TRBJ1-1, with D unresolved. The CDR3 is 13 amino acids. Germline V gene lookup returns CDR1 LNHNV and CDR2 YYDKDF (reference sequence). Between the trimmed V and J ends, which lost 7 bases and 0 bases, there was a span of 9 bases. The CDR3 sequence: CATKGPMNTEAFF. The CDR3 DNA follows: TGTGCCACCAAAGGCCCAATGAACACTGAAGCTTTCTTT.

The chain combines TRBV5-4 with TRBJ2-3; 7 bases fit TRBD2. Germline V lookup: CDR1 SGHNT, CDR2 YYREEE (reference sequence). The CDR3 runs 16 residues. Losses at the gene ends were 1 base for V and 2 bases for J; bases not matched to a gene: 7. Here the CDR3 reads CASSLKLLADTDTQYF. CDR3 bases: TGTGCCAGCAGCTTGAAGCTGCTAGCGGACACAGATACGCAGTATTTT.

This clone was observed a single time. This chain connects TRBV4-3 to TRBJ1-6; a weak D match, TRBD1 (5 bases). This CDR3 has 17 residues. V lost 3 bases and J 5 bases, leaving 17 bases between the germline ends. CDR1 and CDR2 (germline): LGHNA, YSLEER. The CDR3 DNA reads TGCGCCAGCAGCCATTCCTCAGGGCTAGGGGATAATTCACCCCTCCACTTT. Encoded protein: CASSHSSGLGDNSPLHF.

The CDR3 DNA reads as TGTGCCAGCGGCAAGGCTAGCGGAGAGACCCAGTACTTC. This gives the protein CASGKASGETQYF. This chain joins TRBV7-6 and TRBJ2-5, with TRBD2 identical over 7 bases. CDR1 SGHVS and CDR2 FNYEAQ come from the germline V gene. The V segment lost 8 bases and the J segment 4 bases; nucleotides outside the gene matches: 7. The length of the CDR3 is 13 residues. Supplemented by reference TRBV7-6 and TRBJ2-5, the full variable domain reads GAGVSQSPRYKVTKRGQDVALRCDPISGHVSLYWYRQALGQGPEFLTYFNYEAQQDKSGLPNDRFSAERPEGSISTLTIQRTEQRDSAMYRCASGKASGETQYFGPGTRLLVL.

The V gene is TRBV9, the J gene TRBJ2-3; TRBD2 might be the D (5 bases). The V and J ends lost 4 bases and 3 bases respectively, with 18 bases between them. This CDR3 is 16 amino acids long. The germline CDR1 and CDR2 sequences are SGDLS and YYNGEE. The CDR3 region has the DNA TGTGCCAGCAGCCCAACCGGGGTTTACGGAACAGATACGCAGTATTTT. Its protein product is CASSPTGVYGTDTQYF.

V usage is TRBV21-1 and J usage is TRBJ1-6. TRBV21-1 is marked as a pseudogene. The CDR3 runs to 19 residues. This CDR3 reads CASRARAGGPSSYNSPLHF. The CDR3 DNA follows: TGTGCCAGCAGAGCCCGGGCAGGAGGACCGAGCTCCTATAATTCACCCCTCCACTTT.